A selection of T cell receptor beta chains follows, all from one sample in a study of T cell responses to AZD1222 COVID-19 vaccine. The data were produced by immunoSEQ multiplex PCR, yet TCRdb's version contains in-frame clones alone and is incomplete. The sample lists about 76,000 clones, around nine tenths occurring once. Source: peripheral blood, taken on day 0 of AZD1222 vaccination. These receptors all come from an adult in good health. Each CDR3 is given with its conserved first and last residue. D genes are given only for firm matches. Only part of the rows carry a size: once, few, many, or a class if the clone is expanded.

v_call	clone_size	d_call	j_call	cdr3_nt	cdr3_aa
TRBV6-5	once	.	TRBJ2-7	TGTGCCAGCAGACCGACCTTCTCACAGATTTACGAGCAGTACTTC	CASRPTFSQIYEQYF
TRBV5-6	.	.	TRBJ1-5	TGTGCCAGCAGCTTGGCCGGGGTCAATCAGCCCCAGCATTTT	CASSLAGVNQPQHF
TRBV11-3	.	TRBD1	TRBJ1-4	TGTGCCAGCAGCCGTGGACAGGCGTCGGAAAAACTGTTTTTT	CASSRGQASEKLFF
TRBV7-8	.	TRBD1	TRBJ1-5	TGTGCCAGCAGCCCCCGGACAGGTGGCAATCAGCCCCAGCATTTT	CASSPRTGGNQPQHF
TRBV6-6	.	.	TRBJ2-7	TGTGCCAGCAGCCGTTCCGGGGGAGGAGAGCAGTACTTC	CASSRSGGGEQYF
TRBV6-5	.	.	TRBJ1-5	TGTGCCAGCTTTCGAGGCGAGGGAATCAATCAGCCCCAGCATTTT	CASFRGEGINQPQHF
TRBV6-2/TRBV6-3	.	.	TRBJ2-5	TGTGCCAGCAGTTACTCGTCCAGCGGGCTACAAGAGACCCAGTACTTC	CASSYSSSGLQETQYF
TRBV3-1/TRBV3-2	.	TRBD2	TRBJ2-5	TGTGCCAGCAGCCAAGGCTGGAGCGGGGGGAACCAAGAGACCCAGTACTTC	CASSQGWSGGNQETQYF
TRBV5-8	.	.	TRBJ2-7	TGTGCCAGCAGCCTGACAGCATACGAGCAGTACTTC	CASSLTAYEQYF
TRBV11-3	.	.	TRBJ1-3	TGTGCCAGCAGCTTAGCGCCAGGGACCTCTGGAAACACCATATATTTT	CASSLAPGTSGNTIYF
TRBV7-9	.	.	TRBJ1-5	TGTGCCAGCAGCTTAAATAATCAGCCCCAGCATTTT	CASSLNNQPQHF
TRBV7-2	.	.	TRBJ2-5	TGTGCCAGCAGCTTAGCTAGGGGAAGGGAGACCCAGTACTTC	CASSLARGRETQYF
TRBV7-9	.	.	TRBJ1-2	TGTGCCAGCAGCATAGGAGAGGGGGATGGTGGCTACACCTTC	CASSIGEGDGGYTF
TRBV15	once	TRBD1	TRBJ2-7	TGTGCCACCAGCAGAGTACAGGGGCTAGGCGAGCAGTACTTC	CATSRVQGLGEQYF
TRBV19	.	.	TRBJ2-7	TGTGCCAGTAGTATAGGTCCCAACCTCTACGAGCAGTACTTC	CASSIGPNLYEQYF
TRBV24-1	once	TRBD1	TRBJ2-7	TGTGCCACCAGTCCCTCGACAGGGATCTACGAGCAGTACTTC	CATSPSTGIYEQYF
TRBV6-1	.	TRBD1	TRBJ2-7	TGTGCCAGCAGTGAGGGACAGGGGGACTCCTACGAGCAGTACTTC	CASSEGQGDSYEQYF
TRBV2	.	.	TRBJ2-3	TGTGCCAGCAGCGTTTCCTCGGGGGCAGATACGCAGTATTTT	CASSVSSGADTQYF
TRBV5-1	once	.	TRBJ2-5	TGCGCCAGCAGCTTGGAGTATACGTACCAAGAGACCCAGTACTTC	CASSLEYTYQETQYF
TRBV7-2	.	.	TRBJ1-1	TGTGCCAGCAGCTTAAGCATGGACACTGAAGCTTTCTTT	CASSLSMDTEAFF
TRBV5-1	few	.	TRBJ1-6	TGCGCCAGCAGCTTGTCAAATTCACCCCTCCACTTT	CASSLSNSPLHF
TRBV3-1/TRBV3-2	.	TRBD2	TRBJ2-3	TGTGCCAGCAGCCTGACTAGCGGGGGGATGGGAGATACGCAGTATTTT	CASSLTSGGMGDTQYF
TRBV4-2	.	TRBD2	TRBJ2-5	TGTGCCAGCAGCCAGGCACTAGCGGTAGGGGAGACCCAGTACTTC	CASSQALAVGETQYF
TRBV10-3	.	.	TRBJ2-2	TGTGCCATCAGTGAAAACGCAGGGAAAGCCGGGGAGCTGTTTTTT	CAISENAGKAGELFF
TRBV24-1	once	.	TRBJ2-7	TGTGCCACCAGTGATTTGGACAGCTACGAGCAGTACTTC	CATSDLDSYEQYF
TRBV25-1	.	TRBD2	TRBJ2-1	TGTGCCAGCAGTAACGGGGGGGCAGGTGGCAATGAGCAGTTCTTC	CASSNGGAGGNEQFF
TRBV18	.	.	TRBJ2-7	TGTGCCAGCTCACAAGGGACGGCCCCGGGCGAGCAGTACTTC	CASSQGTAPGEQYF
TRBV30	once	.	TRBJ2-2	TGTGCCTGGAGACAGGGTTGGTCCGGGGAGCTGTTTTTT	CAWRQGWSGELFF
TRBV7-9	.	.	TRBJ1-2	TGTGCCGCCAGCCCGACGGGAGTCGGCTACACCTTC	CAASPTGVGYTF
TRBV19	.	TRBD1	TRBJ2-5	TGTGCCAGTAGTATCGGACAGGGGGTAGGCCCACTTTGGGAGACCCAGTACTTC	CASSIGQGVGPLWETQYF
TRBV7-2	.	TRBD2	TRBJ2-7	TGTGCCAGCACTGCAGGTGGGACTAGCGGTGCCTACGAGCAGTACTTC	CASTAGGTSGAYEQYF
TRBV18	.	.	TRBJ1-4	TGTGCCAGCTCACCAGGACAGACCGCAACTAATGAAAAACTGTTTTTT	CASSPGQTATNEKLFF
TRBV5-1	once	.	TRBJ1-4	TGCGCCAGCAGCTTGGGATCCCACGAAGGCGAAAAACTGTTTTTT	CASSLGSHEGEKLFF
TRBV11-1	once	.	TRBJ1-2	TGTGCCAGCCGGGGCGATAACTATGGCTACACCTTC	CASRGDNYGYTF
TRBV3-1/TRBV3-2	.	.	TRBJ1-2	TGTGCCAGCAGCAAAGAGGGTTCCTATGGCTACACCTTC	CASSKEGSYGYTF
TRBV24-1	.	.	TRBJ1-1	TGTGCCACCACCGGCCCAGGGACTGAAGCTTTCTTT	CATTGPGTEAFF
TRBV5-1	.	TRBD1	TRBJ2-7	TGCGCCAGCAGGGAGGGGCCCACAGCCGGGACAGGAGCCTACGAGCAGTACTTC	CASREGPTAGTGAYEQYF
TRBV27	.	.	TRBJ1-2	TGTGCCAGCAGTTTACAGGGTTATGGCTACACCTTC	CASSLQGYGYTF
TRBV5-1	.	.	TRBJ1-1	TGCGCCAGCAGCTCCAAACGGAACACTGAAGCTTTCTTT	CASSSKRNTEAFF
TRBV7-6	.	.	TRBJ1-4	TGTGCCAGCAGCTTCGACGGACAGATAATGTTTTTT	CASSFDGQIMFF
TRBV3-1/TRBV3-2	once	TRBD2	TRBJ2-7	TGTGCCAGCGTTATGCGGGGGAAGCACGAGCAGTACTTC	CASVMRGKHEQYF
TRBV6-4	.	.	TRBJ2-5	TGTGCCAGCAGTGACTCCCCCCCCAGGGAGGCGGAAGAGACCCAGTACTTC	CASSDSPPREAEETQYF
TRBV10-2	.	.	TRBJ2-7	TGCGCCAGCAGTGAGTCAACAAACCACGAGCAGTACTTC	CASSESTNHEQYF
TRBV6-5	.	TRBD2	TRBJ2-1	TGTGCCAGCAGTACGGGACTAGAGGGCAATGAGCAGTTCTTC	CASSTGLEGNEQFF
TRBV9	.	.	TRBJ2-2	TGTGCCAGCAGCGTATATTCTGGGCCGAACACCGGGGAGCTGTTTTTT	CASSVYSGPNTGELFF
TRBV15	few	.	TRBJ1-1	TGTGCCACCAGCCCCTGGGCGGTGAACACTGAAGCTTTCTTT	CATSPWAVNTEAFF
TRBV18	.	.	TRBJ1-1	TGTGCCAGCTCAACAAGCGAAGACACTGAAGCTTTCTTT	CASSTSEDTEAFF
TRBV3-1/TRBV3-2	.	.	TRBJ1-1	TGTGCCAGCAGCCAAGATCCACAGGGTACTGAAGCTTTCTTT	CASSQDPQGTEAFF
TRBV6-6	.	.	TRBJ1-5	TGTGCCGGAAGGACAGTCAGCAATCAGCCCCAGCATTTT	CAGRTVSNQPQHF
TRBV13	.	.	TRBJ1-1	TGTGCCAGCAGCTTTGAGGGCAGACGGACTGAAGCTTTCTTT	CASSFEGRRTEAFF
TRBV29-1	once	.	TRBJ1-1	TGCAGCGTTGGCGGAGGGACGAACACTGAAGCTTTCTTT	CSVGGGTNTEAFF
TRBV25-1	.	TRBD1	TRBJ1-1	TGTGCCAGCAGTGAACCAGGGGGTATCACTGAAGCTTTCTTT	CASSEPGGITEAFF
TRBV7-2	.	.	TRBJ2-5	TGTGCCAGCAGGTTCAGGGAGGAGACCCAGTACTTC	CASRFREETQYF
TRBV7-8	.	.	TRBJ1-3	TGTGCCAGCAGCTTAGAAACGACAGCCTCTGGAAACACCATATATTTT	CASSLETTASGNTIYF
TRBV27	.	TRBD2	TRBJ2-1	TGTGCCAGCAGTCGGGGGTTAGCGGGGTCAGGGAACAATGAGCAGTTCTTC	CASSRGLAGSGNNEQFF
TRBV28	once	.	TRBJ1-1	TGTGCCAGCAGTTCCAGGGCCATGAACACTGAAGCTTTCTTT	CASSSRAMNTEAFF
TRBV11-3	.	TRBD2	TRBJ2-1	TGTGCCAGCAGCTTAGGCCTTTCTACTAGCGGCTCCTACAATGAGCAGTTCTTC	CASSLGLSTSGSYNEQFF
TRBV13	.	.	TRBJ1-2	TGTGCCAGCAGCTTAGCGGCCCGTGTCACCTTC	CASSLAARVTF
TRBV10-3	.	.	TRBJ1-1	TGTGCCACCCGTGCGGGGGGAGGCAACACTGAAGCTTTCTTT	CATRAGGGNTEAFF